The 18 T cell receptor beta chains in this list originate from one sample, sequenced in a study of T-cell reconstitution after alpha-beta-depleted transplantation in children. Using unique molecular identifiers, the investigators prepared the TCRbeta library. TCRdb reprocessed the PCR reads with MiXCR, giving one entry per CDR3 protein. The repertoire holds fewer than 1 million distinct CDR3 sequences, roughly 15% seen once, with about 5% in the top ten. Sequences were derived from PBMCs, mostly from graft donor cells, sampled 360 days after TCRalphabeta/CD19-depleted stem cell transplant. The receptor set was obtained from a male patient under 18 who had a stem cell transplant for acute lymphoblastic leukemia, so the T cells may come from the graft donor.

This clonotype appeared a few times. The chain employs TRBV12-3 or TRBV12-4 and TRBJ2-3, with 8 positions matching TRBD1. This CDR3 region has 16 residues. The ends lost 6 bases at V and 0 bases at J; junction bases unmatched: 8. Here the CDR3 DNA reads TGTGCCAGCAGCCCCTCGGACAGGGCTAGCACAGATACGCAGTATTTT. Translated: CASSPSDRASTDTQYF.

This clonotype has just a few counts. This chain connects TRBV3-1 to TRBJ1-1, with D tentatively TRBD1 (6 bases). CDR3 length: 17 residues. Per germline, CDR1 LGHDT and CDR2 YNNKEL (reference sequence). The V end was cut by 0 bases, the J end by 2 bases, with 16 bases between. CDR3 amino acids: CASSQETRGRGNTEAFF. The CDR3, as DNA: TGTGCCAGCAGCCAAGAAACGAGGGGCAGGGGCAACACTGAAGCTTTCTTT. Full variable domain (rest looked up from reference TRBV3-1 and TRBJ1-1): DTAVSQTPKYLVTQMGNDKSIKCEQNLGHDTMYWYKQDSKKFLKIMFSYNNKELIINETVPNRFSPKSPDKAHLNLHINSLELGDSAVYFCASSQETRGRGNTEAFFGQGTRLTVV.

This clonotype was seen a handful of times. The chain has TRBV7-7 and TRBJ2-3, with a tentative D call TRBD1 (5 bases). Trimming cost V 5 bases and J 5 bases, with 17 bases left between them. This CDR3 is built from 15 residues. Per the germline V gene, CDR1 is SSHAT and CDR2 is FNYEAQ (reference sequence). The CDR3 DNA is TGTGCCAGCAGCGACAGCAGTTCGGGTGGAGATACGCAGTATTTT. As protein: CASSDSSSGGDTQYF.

The CDR3: CASSWGLAAGELFF. DNA of the CDR3: TGTGCCAGCAGTTGGGGACTGGCTGCCGGGGAGCTGTTTTTT. The rearrangement joins TRBV27 to TRBJ2-2, with a possible D match to TRBD2 (6 bases). CDR3 length: 14 amino acids. The V end was cut by 4 bases, the J end by 6 bases, with 12 bases between. The germline V gene has CDR1 MNHEY and CDR2 SMNVEV (reference sequence).

The chain carries TRBV6-1 and TRBJ2-1; TRBD2 aligns across 7 bases. The CDR3 is 15 residues long. Losses at the gene ends were 7 bases for V and 1 base for J; bases not matched to a gene: 7. Germline loops: CDR1 MNHNS, CDR2 SASEGT. In DNA form, the CDR3 reads TGTGCCAGCAAGAGGCAGCGGGAATCCTACAATGAGCAGTTCTTC. Its protein product is CASKRQRESYNEQFF.

This clonotype was seen ten or more times. The chain is built from TRBV24-1 and TRBJ2-7; D might be TRBD2 (5 bases). The CDR3 is 14 residues long. Germline V lookup: CDR1 KGHDR, CDR2 SFDVKD. With 0 bases removed from V and 7 bases from J, the gap between germline ends came to 12 bases. The CDR3 spells CATSDLQPGGEQYF. CDR3 in DNA: TGTGCCACCAGTGATTTGCAGCCCGGAGGAGAGCAGTACTTC.

The sample holds a few counts of this clonotype. The chain is built from TRBV5-1 and TRBJ2-7, with D possibly matching TRBD2 (5 bases). The V gene's germline CDR1 is SGHRS and CDR2 YFSETQ. The CDR3 has 15 amino acids. The V and J ends lost 1 base and 2 bases respectively, with 13 bases between them. The CDR3 nucleotides read TGCGCCAGCAGCTTGCTCCTCGGGAACACCTACGAGCAGTACTTC. Its protein product is CASSLLLGNTYEQYF.

The chain links TRBV7-3 to TRBJ2-3; no clear D gene. The CDR3 runs to 14 residues. Germline V lookup: CDR1 SGHTA, CDR2 FQGTGA. The V end lost 4 bases, the J end lost 2 bases, and 10 bases lay between the germline ends. CDR3 nucleotides: TGTGCCAGCAGCTCCTCTCATGCCACAGATACGCAGTATTTT. Translating it yields CASSSSHATDTQYF.

In this sample, this clonotype turned up a few times. The chain combines TRBV29-1 with TRBJ2-3, with TRBD2 matching 7 bases. Germline CDR1 and CDR2: SQVTM and ANQGSEA. The CDR3 totals 14 residues. Germline trimming cut 7 bases from V and 4 bases from J; bases unmatched to any gene: 11. CDR3 protein: CSATKREGSDTQYF. The DNA for the CDR3 is TGCAGCGCCACCAAGCGGGAAGGTTCAGATACGCAGTATTTT.

The CDR3 DNA is TGTGCCAGCTCACCACCGGTCGCTAGCGGGAGGGACCCCTACAATGAGCAGTTCTTC. It encodes CASSPPVASGRDPYNEQFF. The chain links TRBV18 to TRBJ2-1, with 12 nucleotides matching TRBD2. From germline, CDR1 is KGHSH and CDR2 LQKENI. Trimming cost V 0 bases and J 2 bases; bases outside gene matches: 8. There are 19 residues in the CDR3.

This clonotype appeared a few times. This sequence joins TRBV5-5 and TRBJ2-3, with 9 bases matching TRBD1. CDR1 is SGHKS, CDR2 YYEKEE, per germline (reference sequence). With 6 bases clipped from V and 3 bases from J, the junction kept 5 bases outside the gene matches. The CDR3 has 14 residues. Written as DNA, the CDR3 is TGTGCCAGCAACGGACAGGGGTTGACAGATACGCAGTATTTT. Amino acids: CASNGQGLTDTQYF.

The table lists this clonotype with a few counts. This rearrangement joins TRBV2 to TRBJ2-1; weak D call: TRBD1 (6 bases). V was trimmed by 7 bases and J by 7 bases, leaving 20 bases between them. The germline gives CDR1 SNHLY, CDR2 FYNNEI. This CDR3 comprises 15 residues. The CDR3 loop is CASNPQGMGSNEQFF. The CDR3, as DNA: TGTGCCAGCAACCCACAGGGAATGGGTTCAAATGAGCAGTTCTTC.

This clonotype has a count of ten or more. The chain recombines TRBV29-1 with TRBJ2-3; the D gene is possibly TRBD1 (6 bases). Trimming stripped 1 base from V and 4 bases from J, with 12 bases between. The CDR3 length is 14 residues. CDR1 and CDR2 from the germline V gene are SQVTM and ANQGSEA. The CDR3 is CSVEGTAAPDTQYF. CDR3 coding DNA: TGCAGCGTTGAAGGGACAGCGGCGCCAGATACGCAGTATTTT.

V gene TRBV20-1 combines with J gene TRBJ2-7, with D tentatively TRBD2 (5 bases). V was clipped by 0 bases and J by 0 bases, with 12 bases between them. This CDR3 is 15 amino acids long. The germline V gene has CDR1 DFQATT and CDR2 SNEGSKA (reference sequence). CDR3 protein: CSARDPRLSSYEQYF. CDR3 bases: TGCAGTGCTAGAGATCCCAGACTAAGCTCCTACGAGCAGTACTTC.

The chain joins TRBV6-5 to TRBJ2-7; D may be TRBD1 (5 bases). Trimming removed 0 bases at V and 4 bases at J, with 16 bases between. Germline CDR1 is MNHEY and CDR2 is SVGAGI. This CDR3 spans 16 amino acids. CDR3 protein: CASSYSPVFRAYEQYF. Here the CDR3 DNA reads TGTGCCAGCAGTTACTCGCCAGTTTTCAGGGCGTACGAGCAGTACTTC.

This clonotype was picked up a small number of times. The CDR3 nucleotides are TGCGCCAGCAGCTTGACACAGAATCAGCCCCAGCATTTT. It encodes CASSLTQNQPQHF. The chain combines TRBV5-1 with TRBJ1-5; D remains ambiguous. CDR1 is SGHRS and CDR2 is YFSETQ in the germline V gene. Trimming left V 1 base short and J 4 bases short, with 6 bases between. CDR3 size: 13 residues.

The rearrangement joins TRBV29-1 to TRBJ2-7; D is unresolved. Germline assignment: CDR1 SQVTM and CDR2 ANQGSEA. The germline V and J ends were trimmed by 5 bases and 2 bases, with 13 bases remaining between them. The CDR3 totals 13 residues. CDR3 in amino acids: CSVLFGSTYEQYF. The CDR3 nucleotides read TGCAGCGTTCTCTTCGGCAGTACCTACGAGCAGTACTTC.

The chain recombines TRBV11-2 with TRBJ2-1, with 9 bases matching TRBD1. Germline V gene lookup returns CDR1 SGHAT and CDR2 FQNNGV. V lost 5 bases to trimming and J lost 0 bases; unmatched junction nucleotides: 8. The CDR3 is 17 residues long. The CDR3 here is CASSRGTGQSSYNEQFF. The CDR3 nucleotides are TGTGCCAGCAGCAGGGGGACAGGGCAGAGCTCCTACAATGAGCAGTTCTTC.